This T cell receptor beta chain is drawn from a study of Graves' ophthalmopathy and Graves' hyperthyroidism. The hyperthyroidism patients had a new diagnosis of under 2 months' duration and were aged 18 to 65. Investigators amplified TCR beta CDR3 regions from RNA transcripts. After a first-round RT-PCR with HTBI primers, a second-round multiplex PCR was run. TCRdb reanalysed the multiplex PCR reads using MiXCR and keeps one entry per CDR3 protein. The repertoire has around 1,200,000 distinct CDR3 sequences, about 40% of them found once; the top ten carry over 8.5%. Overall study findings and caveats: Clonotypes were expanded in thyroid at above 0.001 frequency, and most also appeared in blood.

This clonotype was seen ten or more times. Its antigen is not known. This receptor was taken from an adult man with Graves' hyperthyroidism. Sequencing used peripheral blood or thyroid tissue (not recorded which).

The CDR3 DNA sequence: TGTGCCAGCAGAAGGGATCCGGAGGCTTCACCCCTCCACTTT. Translated, it gives CASRRDPEASPLHF. The gene calls are TRBV10-3 and TRBJ1-6; D gene uncertain. V was shortened by 10 bases and J by 9 bases, with 19 bases between the two germline ends. Per the germline V gene, CDR1 is ENHRY and CDR2 is SYGVKD. The CDR3 consists of 14 residues.